The clone carrying this T cell receptor beta chain was recorded a few times. Antigen: not known. This record comes from a study of response to subunit inactivated influenza vaccine. TCRdb recomputed calls from the RT-PCR reads with MiXCR, one row per CDR3 protein. The sample contains roughly 710,000 distinct CDR3 sequences, 13% to 15% of which appear only once. V was pared by 6 bases and J by 7 bases, with 13 bases between. Germline V lookup: CDR1 SNHLY, CDR2 FYNNEI. This CDR3 is built from 13 residues. Study findings and constraints: Few new T cells, the authors suggested, are recruited by each seasonal influenza vaccination.

This receptor was taken from a man aged 50 or older who received an inactivated influenza vaccine. V gene TRBV2 combines with J gene TRBJ2-1; D is uncertain. The source material was PBMCs from blood, sampled around 14 days before vaccination. CDR3 protein: CASSPSWENEQFF. CDR3 nucleotide sequence: TGTGCCAGCAGCCCTTCGTGGGAAAATGAGCAGTTCTTC.